This T cell receptor (beta chain) appears in the sequencing data of a study of T cells in Graves' hyperthyroidism and ophthalmopathy. Regarding the study as a whole: Ophthalmopathy was model-predicted a median roughly 6.3 months pre-onset. Researchers report that a 13 V-J model separated ophthalmopathy from stable hyperthyroidism.

A note on this clonotype: Its cognate antigen is unknown.

The CDR3 has 16 residues. Per germline, CDR1 ENHRY and CDR2 SYGVKD. V gave up 2 bases and J gave up 1 base, with 9 bases separating them. Amplified TCR beta CDR3 regions came from RNA transcripts. HTBI primers were used for first-round RT-PCR of the TCR CDR3. One entry per CDR3 protein, called by TCRdb with MiXCR from the multiplex PCR reads. The sample lists 450,000 to 700,000 distinct CDR3 sequences; roughly 46% were seen once. Stable Graves' hyperthyroidism denoted no ophthalmopathy progression over 18 months. The chain combines TRBV10-3 with TRBJ1-6, with a weak D call TRBD1 (5 bases). The TCR originated in a young woman with Graves' hyperthyroidism. Sequenced input: peripheral blood or thyroid tissue (not recorded which). DNA for the CDR3: TGTGCCATCAGTGAGCCCAGGGCGTCCTATAATTCACCCCTCCACTTT. This codes for CAISEPRASYNSPLHF.